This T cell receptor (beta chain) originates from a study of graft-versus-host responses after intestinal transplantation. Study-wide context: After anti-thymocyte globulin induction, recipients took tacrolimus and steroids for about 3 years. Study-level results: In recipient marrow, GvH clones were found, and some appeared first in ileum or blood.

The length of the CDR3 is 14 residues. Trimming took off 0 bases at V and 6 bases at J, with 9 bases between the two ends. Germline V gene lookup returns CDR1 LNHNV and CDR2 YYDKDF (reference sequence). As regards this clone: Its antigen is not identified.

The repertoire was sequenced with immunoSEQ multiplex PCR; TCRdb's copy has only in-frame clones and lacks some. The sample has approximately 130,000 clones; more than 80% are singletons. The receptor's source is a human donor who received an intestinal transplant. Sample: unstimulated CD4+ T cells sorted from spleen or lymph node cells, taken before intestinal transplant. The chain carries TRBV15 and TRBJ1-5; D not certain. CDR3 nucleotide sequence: TGTGCCACCAGCAGAGATCAACAACGTCAGCCCCAGCATTTT. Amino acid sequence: CATSRDQQRQPQHF.